Each of the 15 T cell receptor beta chains below was sequenced from the same sample in a study of OX40 agonist ivuxolimab in advanced cancers. Assay: immunoSEQ multiplex PCR; the TCRdb copy retains only in-frame clones and omits some. The data show some 58,000 clones, around four fifths seen once. This specimen consisted of CD4+ or CD8+ T cells sorted from blood, obtained in a trial of the OX40 agonist ivuxolimab. These receptors were collected from an adult with an advanced solid tumor such as melanoma, head and neck, liver or kidney cancer.

V and J are TRBV30 and TRBJ2-7, with 7 positions matching TRBD2. Losses at the gene ends were 5 bases for V and 2 bases for J; bases not matched to a gene: 6. Germline CDR1 GTSNPN, CDR2 SVGIG (reference sequence). The CDR3 consists of 13 residues. The CDR3 sequence: CAWSLAEPYEQYF. CDR3 nucleotide sequence: TGTGCCTGGTCCCTAGCGGAACCCTACGAGCAGTACTTC.

Turning to this clone: Germline and junction disagree at one end, which may indicate a read error. The chain couples TRBV5-6 to TRBJ2-5; D unclear. The V gene's germline CDR1 is SGHDT and CDR2 YYEEEE. The CDR3 has 13 residues. Written as DNA, the CDR3 is TGTGCCAGCAGCTTGGGACTTCAAGGGACCCAGTACTTC. It translates to CASSLGLQGTQYF.

This chain joins TRBV19 and TRBJ2-1, with 16 nucleotides matching TRBD2. The germline gives CDR1 LNHDA, CDR2 SQIVND (reference sequence). The V segment lost 3 bases and the J segment 2 bases; nucleotides outside the gene matches: 1. The CDR3 extends over 17 amino acids. CDR3 DNA: TGTGCCAGTAGTATGGGGACTAGCGGGAGGGCCTACAATGAGCAGTTCTTC. Amino acids: CASSMGTSGRAYNEQFF.

The chain combines TRBV6-6 with TRBJ1-1; TRBD1 might be the D (5 bases). Germline V CDR1 and CDR2: MNHNY, SVGAGI (reference sequence). V was clipped by 2 bases and J by 6 bases, with 10 bases between them. The CDR3 runs 13 residues. In DNA form, the CDR3 reads TGTGCCAGCAGTTACCGGGGACGGGCTGAAGCTTTCTTT. It encodes CASSYRGRAEAFF.

CDR3: CASSSRTDTQYF. The CDR3 DNA reads as TGTGCCAGCAGTTCCCGCACAGATACGCAGTATTTT. The rearrangement uses TRBV27 and TRBJ2-3; the D is unclear. Trimming removed 4 bases from V and 1 base from J, with 3 bases in between. CDR3 size: 12 residues. Germline V gene lookup returns CDR1 MNHEY and CDR2 SMNVEV (reference sequence).

The gene calls are TRBV11-2 and TRBJ2-7; D is ambiguous. CDR1 is SGHAT, CDR2 FQNNGV, per germline. The CDR3 contains 15 residues. The germline V and J ends were trimmed by 1 base and 2 bases, with 12 bases remaining between them. In nucleotides, the CDR3 is TGTGCCAGCAGCTTAGGTTACAGTAGTGCCTACGAGCAGTACTTC. It translates to CASSLGYSSAYEQYF.

The V gene is TRBV28, the J gene TRBJ2-7, with 10 bases fitting TRBD1. The trim removed 5 bases at V and 3 bases at J, leaving 1 base unmatched. The CDR3 has 13 amino acids. Germline V gene lookup returns CDR1 MDHEN and CDR2 SYDVKM. The CDR3: CASSDRGHYEQYF. The CDR3 region has the DNA TGTGCCAGCAGTGACAGGGGGCACTACGAGCAGTACTTC.

V is TRBV5-1 and J is TRBJ2-5; 7 positions match TRBD2. The CDR3 is 13 residues long. Germline values: CDR1 SGHRS, CDR2 YFSETQ. J was trimmed by 1 base and V by 3 bases; bases with no gene match: 0. The CDR3 DNA reads TGCGCCAGCAGCTCGGGAGGCCAAGAGACCCAGTACTTC. Protein: CASSSGGQETQYF.

Only a few counts were recorded for this clone. The chain carries TRBV28 and TRBJ2-2; 8 bases fit TRBD1. Germline lookup yields CDR1 MDHEN and CDR2 SYDVKM. With V trimmed by 1 base and J by 5 bases, 6 bases remained unmatched. This CDR3 has 16 residues. The CDR3 reads CASSLSGQGGTGELFF. CDR3 DNA sequence: TGTGCCAGCAGTTTATCAGGACAGGGCGGAACCGGGGAGCTGTTTTTT.

The gene calls are TRBV10-3 and TRBJ2-1, with D maybe TRBD1 (6 bases). Between the trimmed V and J ends, which lost 11 bases and 5 bases, there was a span of 16 bases. The CDR3 extends over 13 amino acids. Germline assignment: CDR1 ENHRY and CDR2 SYGVKD. The CDR3 is CASSGVADNEQFF. CDR3 nucleotide sequence: TGTGCCTCATCAGGGGTGGCTGACAATGAGCAGTTCTTC.

This rearrangement joins TRBV30 to TRBJ2-7, with 7 bases identical to TRBD2. Germline trimming cut 0 bases from V and 7 bases from J; bases unmatched to any gene: 12. The CDR3 sequence is 15 residues long. CDR1 is GTSNPN and CDR2 is SVGIG in the germline V gene (reference sequence). The CDR3 is CAWSVGSGTGGEQYF. CDR3 DNA: TGTGCCTGGAGTGTAGGTTCGGGGACGGGAGGTGAGCAGTACTTC.

This clone was seen a handful of times. V usage is TRBV9 and J usage is TRBJ2-5; 7 nucleotides agree with TRBD2. Germline lookup yields CDR1 SGDLS and CDR2 YYNGEE. Germline trimming cut 4 bases from V and 2 bases from J; bases unmatched to any gene: 11. The CDR3 sequence is 16 residues long. The CDR3 region is CASSRGVTYAQETQYF. CDR3 nucleotides: TGTGCCAGCAGCCGGGGGGTGACTTACGCTCAAGAGACCCAGTACTTC.

This sequence joins TRBV5-4 and TRBJ1-2, with TRBD1 identical over 8 bases. Germline V lookup: CDR1 SGHNT, CDR2 YYREEE (reference sequence). CDR3 length: 15 amino acids. Trimming removed 4 bases from V and 0 bases from J; junction bases left unmatched: 5. DNA of the CDR3: TGTGCCAGCAGCGGGGACAGGCCCGCTAACTATGGCTACACCTTC. Translating gives CASSGDRPANYGYTF.

This chain joins TRBV30 and TRBJ1-2; D unresolved. V was pared by 1 base and J by 4 bases, with 7 bases between. Germline CDR1 and CDR2: GTSNPN and SVGIG (reference sequence). The CDR3 sequence is 12 residues long. CDR3 nucleotide sequence: TGTGCCTGGAGTGCCTCCGGCTATGGCTACACCTTC. Translating gives CAWSASGYGYTF.

V is TRBV30 and J is TRBJ2-7; 10 nucleotides agree with TRBD2. CDR1 is GTSNPN and CDR2 is SVGIG in the germline V gene (reference sequence). The ends lost 0 bases at V and 7 bases at J; junction bases unmatched: 6. This CDR3 is built from 14 residues. This CDR3 reads CAWSVRGTSEEQYF. The CDR3 coding sequence is TGTGCCTGGAGTGTACGGGGGACTAGCGAGGAGCAGTACTTC.